The next 27 T cell receptor beta chains were all read from a single sample in a study of T cells in women clearing cervical HPV infection. Using immunoSEQ multiplex PCR, the repertoire was profiled, and TCRdb retains in-frame clones only, with some absent. With about 20,000 clones in the sample, the ten largest clones hold 12%. The specimen was blood buffy coat. All receptors derive from a woman aged 18 to 75 with a cervical HPV16 infection that either progressed to CIN3+ or cleared (not recorded which).

As concerns this clone: The read falls 3 residues short of the CDR3 end, and the missing part is taken from the germline J gene. The gene calls are TRBV20-1 and TRBJ2-7; D is unresolved. Deletions cut 4 bases from V and 0 bases from J, with 10 bases between. This CDR3 is built from 13 residues. Looked up from germline, CDR1 is DFQATT and CDR2 is SNEGSKA (reference sequence). CDR3 bases read: TGCAGTGCTATTCCGGCTAGCTCCTACGAG. Translated: CSAIPASSYE. The full CDR3 sequence reads CSAIPASSYEQYF.

Worth noting for this clone: The CDR3 is cut off 3 residues early in the read; its end comes from the germline J gene. This chain links TRBV5-1 with TRBJ2-3; 12 nucleotides match TRBD2. CDR1 and CDR2 (germline): SGHRS, YFSETQ. The CDR3 consists of 13 residues. The part of the CDR3 DNA that was read is TGCGCCAGCAGCCCCGGACTAGCGGGGACG. This gives the protein CASSPGLAGT. The CDR3 reads in full as CASSPGLAGTQYF.

On this clone: Sequencing ends 3 residues short of the CDR3 end; the germline J gene provides the rest. The V call is TRBV4-2, the J call TRBJ2-3; 7 bases are a match to TRBD2. Trimming took 4 bases from V and 0 from J; bases not matched to a gene: 19. Germline V lookup: CDR1 LGHNA, CDR2 YNFKEQ. This CDR3 comprises 20 residues. CDR3 bases read: TGTGCCAGCAGCCGTAAAGCGCGAGCGGGGCTATCAGGTAGCACAGATACG. This codes for CASSRKARAGLSGSTDT. In full, the CDR3 reads CASSRKARAGLSGSTDTQYF.

About this clone itself: Sequencing ends 3 residues short of the CDR3 end; the germline J gene provides the rest. This rearrangement joins TRBV20-1 to TRBJ1-4; D is possibly TRBD1 (6 bases). V lost 2 bases and J lost 4, with 11 bases in between. Germline values: CDR1 DFQATT, CDR2 SNEGSKA (reference sequence). The CDR3 sequence is 14 residues long. Partial CDR3 DNA: TGCAGTGCTAGACCCGGGACACTTAATGAAAAA. Its protein product is CSARPGTLNEK. The whole CDR3 sequence reads CSARPGTLNEKLFF.

About this clone: One junction end disagrees with the germline gene, perhaps due to a read error. Read sequence stops 3 residues before the CDR3 end, and the germline J gene provides the missing end. The chain joins TRBV20-1 to TRBJ1-1; no clear D gene. Germline CDR1 DFQATT, CDR2 SNEGSKA (reference sequence). The CDR3 loop spans 13 amino acids. The CDR3 region is CSATTSTNSEAFF. The DNA read from the CDR3 is TGCAGTGCTACAACTTCTACGAACAGTGAA.

As concerns this clone: The CDR3 is cut off 3 residues early in the read; its end comes from the germline J gene. The V and J genes are TRBV20-1 and TRBJ2-1; tentative D call: TRBD2 (7 bases). Germline V gene data show CDR1 as DFQATT and CDR2 as SNEGSKA (reference sequence). V shed 0 bases and J shed 7 bases, with 16 bases lying between them. The CDR3 totals 15 residues. The DNA read from the CDR3 is TGCAGTGCTAGAGATAGGGGGGGGAGAGTTAATGAG. Translation gives CSARDRGGRVNE. The full CDR3 protein is CSARDRGGRVNEQFF.

Worth noting for this clone: The read falls 3 residues short of the CDR3 end, and the missing part is taken from the germline J gene. The gene calls are TRBV20-1 and TRBJ1-2; possibly TRBD1 for D (5 bases). This CDR3 spans 11 amino acids. Germline assignment: CDR1 DFQATT and CDR2 SNEGSKA (reference sequence). Trimming removed 6 bases from V and 5 bases from J, with 10 bases in between. CDR3 residues: CSAPRGYGYTF. The covered CDR3 bases are TGCAGTGCCCCTCGGGGGTATGGC.

Details on this clone: Coverage ceases 3 residues before the CDR3 finishes, and the germline J gene fills in the end. The chain links TRBV7-3 to TRBJ1-2; TRBD1 matches at 9 bases. Trimming cost V 1 base and J 5 bases; bases outside gene matches: 14. This CDR3 contains 18 residues. Germline assignment: CDR1 SGHTA and CDR2 FQGTGA. This CDR3 is CASSLNPWTGVESYGYTF. Incomplete CDR3 DNA: TGTGCCAGCAGCTTAAATCCTTGGACAGGGGTCGAATCTTATGGC.

For this clone: From the germline J gene comes the end of the CDR3, since the read stops 3 residues before it. This chain connects TRBV29-1 to TRBJ2-1; D remains unclear. Germline loops: CDR1 SQVTM, CDR2 ANQGSEA. V was cut by 4 bases and J by 6 bases, with 22 bases left in between. This CDR3 is built from 16 residues. CDR3 DNA, as far as it was read: TGCAGCGTTGGGTTTGACGCTAGACCGATCACCAATGAG. Protein sequence: CSVGFDARPITNE. The complete CDR3 reads CSVGFDARPITNEQFF.

Concerning this clone itself: The read ends 3 residues early relative to the CDR3; the germline J gene fills the gap. The chain combines TRBV7-3 with TRBJ2-5; D remains ambiguous. The CDR3 covers 14 residues. The V gene's germline CDR1 is SGHTA and CDR2 FQGTGA. Trimming took 1 base from V and 4 from J, leaving 10 bases between them. Incomplete CDR3 DNA: TGTGCCAGCAGCTTAAGTCCTGCCGGAGAGACC. It codes for CASSLSPAGET. The full CDR3 reads CASSLSPAGETQYF.

With regard to this clone: Coverage ceases 3 residues before the CDR3 finishes, and the germline J gene fills in the end. The chain recombines TRBV19 with TRBJ2-7; TRBD1 agrees at 9 bases. The CDR3 consists of 15 residues. The V gene's germline CDR1 is LNHDA and CDR2 SQIVND (reference sequence). Trimming at V came to 3 bases and at J to 2 bases, leaving 5 bases not matched to a gene. This CDR3 reads CASSISGQGTYEQYF. Incomplete CDR3 DNA: TGTGCCAGTAGTATCTCAGGACAGGGGACCTACGAG. The full variable domain, in which reference TRBV19 and TRBJ2-7 provide the parts outside the CDR3, is DGGITQSPKYLFRKEGQNVTLSCEQNLNHDAMYWYRQDPGQGLRLIYYSQIVNDFQKGDIAEGYSVSREKKESFPLTVTSAQKNPTAFYLCASSISGQGTYEQYFGPGTRLTVT.

About this clone itself: The CDR3 end is not reached by the read, which stops 3 residues before it; the germline J gene fills it in. The genes are TRBV11-1 and TRBJ2-3; 11 nucleotides agree with TRBD2. CDR1 and CDR2 (germline): SGHAT, FQDESV (reference sequence). CDR3 size: 15 residues. The CDR3 protein is CASSPSGGHQETQYF. The CDR3 DNA, read in part, is TGTGCCAGCAGCCCTAGCGGGGGGCACCAAGAGACG.

Frequency places this clone as medium-sized. Sequencing ends 3 residues short of the CDR3 end; the germline J gene provides the rest. Additional DNA sequences in this sample encode the identical CDR3. The chain carries TRBV18 and TRBJ2-4; TRBD1 agrees at 11 bases. This CDR3 is 17 amino acids long. Trimming took 0 bases from V and 6 from J; bases not matched to a gene: 7. Germline V gene data show CDR1 as KGHSH and CDR2 as LQKENI. Partial CDR3 DNA: TGTGCCAGCTCACCACCGTCTGGACAGGGGGCTCGAAACATT. It codes for CASSPPSGQGARNI. From start to end, the CDR3 is CASSPPSGQGARNIQYF. Using reference TRBV18 and TRBJ2-4 for the parts outside the CDR3, the full variable domain is NAGVMQNPRHLVRRRGQEARLRCSPMKGHSHVYWYRQLPEEGLKFMVYLQKENIIDESGMPKERFSAEFPKEGPSILRIQQVVRGDSAAYFCASSPPSGQGARNIQYFGAGTRLSVL.

Remarks on this clone: The CDR3 end falls 3 residues outside the read, so it is completed with the germline J gene. V is TRBV7-6 and J is TRBJ2-7; D is ambiguous. The germline CDR1 and CDR2 sequences are SGHVS and FNYEAQ. This CDR3 region has 16 residues. With 1 base removed from V and 0 bases from J, the gap between germline ends came to 13 bases. This chain's CDR3 is CASSLGPTATSYEQYF. The sequenced part of the CDR3 DNA is TGTGCCAGCAGCTTAGGGCCTACAGCAACCTCCTACGAG.

On this clone itself: The read halts 3 residues ahead of the CDR3 end, with the missing end drawn from the germline J gene. The V call is TRBV20-1, the J call TRBJ2-5, with TRBD1 matching 8 bases. Germline trimming cut 6 bases from V and 6 bases from J; bases unmatched to any gene: 12. CDR1 and CDR2 (germline): DFQATT, SNEGSKA (reference sequence). The CDR3 is made up of 14 amino acids. CDR3 loop: CSALFGQGGKTQYF. CDR3 DNA (partial): TGCAGTGCCTTGTTTGGACAGGGTGGTAAGACC.

To note about this clone: The missing CDR3 end, 3 residues past where the read stops, is filled in from the germline J gene. This rearrangement joins TRBV11-1 to TRBJ1-1, with 7 positions matching TRBD1. Germline V CDR1 and CDR2: SGHAT, FQDESV (reference sequence). After removal of 6 bases from V and 2 bases from J, the junction contained 3 bases not matched to a gene. The CDR3 spans 13 residues. The covered CDR3 bases are TGTGCCAGCAGTCGACAGGGTAACACTGAA. This encodes CASSRQGNTE. The whole CDR3 region reads CASSRQGNTEAFF.

As concerns this clone: The read ends 3 residues shy of where the CDR3 ends; the end is completed using the germline J gene. The chain combines TRBV7-3 with TRBJ2-3; TRBD2 matches 13 bases. V dropped 1 base and J dropped 3; count of bases not matched to a gene: 13. Germline CDR1 is SGHTA and CDR2 is FQGTGA. CDR3 length: 20 amino acids. CDR3 DNA, as far as it was read: TGTGCCAGCAGCTTAAGAAGGATGGGACTAGCGGGACTCGGGACAGATACG. Its translation: CASSLRRMGLAGLGTDT. The complete CDR3 reads CASSLRRMGLAGLGTDTQYF.

With regard to this clone: The CDR3 extends 3 residues past the end of the read, so its final part is completed from the germline J gene. The J gene is TRBJ1-3, the V gene TRBV18, with a possible D match to TRBD1 (5 bases). The germline gives CDR1 KGHSH, CDR2 LQKENI. Trimming took 2 bases from V and 2 from J, leaving 7 bases between them. The CDR3 spans 14 residues. The sequenced CDR3 bases are TGTGCCAGCTCACCAGCAGGGACTGGAAACACC. Translated, it gives CASSPAGTGNT. The entire CDR3 protein is CASSPAGTGNTIYF.

This CDR3 is CASSLLDRATDTQYF. The CDR3 DNA, read in part, is TGTGCCAGCTCACTATTGGACAGGGCCACAGATACG. V is TRBV18 and J is TRBJ2-3; 8 nucleotides agree with TRBD1. The CDR3 end lies 3 residues beyond the end of the read and is filled in from the germline J gene. J gave up 2 bases and V 4 bases, and 5 bases lay outside the gene matches. Germline V gene sequence: CDR1 KGHSH, CDR2 LQKENI. The CDR3 covers 15 residues.

Points on this clone: The DNA ends 3 residues before the CDR3 does, and the rest of the CDR3 is filled in from the germline J gene. The rearrangement joins TRBV19 to TRBJ2-1, with unresolved D. CDR3 length: 13 residues. V was cut by 7 bases and J by 0 bases, with 7 bases left in between. Germline CDR1 and CDR2: LNHDA and SQIVND (reference sequence). The sequenced CDR3 bases are TGTGCCAGTACTAGAAGCTCCTACAATGAG. Amino acid sequence: CASTRSSYNE. The entire CDR3 reads CASTRSSYNEQFF.

A word on this clone: Read sequence stops 3 residues before the CDR3 end, and the germline J gene provides the missing end. The V and J genes are TRBV7-9 and TRBJ1-2; TRBD1 is a possible D gene (5 bases). Germline-derived CDR1 and CDR2 are SEHNR and FQNEAQ (reference sequence). This CDR3 has 14 amino acids. CDR3 DNA, as far as it was read: TGTGCCAGCAGCTCCCACCAGGGTTCCTACGAC. It specifies CASSSHQGSYD. The entire CDR3 protein is CASSSHQGSYDYTF.

The CDR3: CASRSQGAYSDYTF. The sequenced CDR3 bases are TGTGCCAGTAGGTCACAGGGGGCTTACTCCGAC. The chain couples TRBV19 to TRBJ1-2; TRBD1 aligns across 9 bases. With the read ending 3 residues before the CDR3 end, the germline J gene is used to fill in that end. Germline V gene sequence: CDR1 LNHDA, CDR2 SQIVND (reference sequence). This CDR3 contains 14 residues.

In the case of this clone: The read falls 3 residues short of the CDR3 end, and the missing part is taken from the germline J gene. The genes are TRBV14 and TRBJ2-1, with unresolved D. This CDR3 has 13 amino acids. CDR1 and CDR2 from the germline V gene are SGHDN and FVKESK. Deletions cut 3 bases from V and 8 bases from J, with 11 bases between. The CDR3 region is CASSQTGWHEQFF. Incomplete CDR3 DNA: TGTGCCAGCAGCCAGACGGGTTGGCATGAG.

Details on this clone: Sequencing ends 3 residues short of the CDR3 end; the germline J gene provides the rest. The chain couples TRBV28 to TRBJ1-4, with D possibly matching TRBD1 (6 bases). Germline V lookup: CDR1 MDHEN, CDR2 SYDVKM. The CDR3 contains 15 residues. Trimming cost V 7 bases and J 6 bases, with 18 bases left between them. The DNA read from the CDR3 is TGTGCCAGCACCCTATTGGGGGCCCAAGATGAAAAA. It codes for CASTLLGAQDEK. The full CDR3 protein is CASTLLGAQDEKLFF.

With regard to this clone: The read is 3 residues too short to cover the CDR3 end, so that end is filled in from the germline J gene. The chain links TRBV30 to TRBJ1-4, with TRBD1 as a possible D gene (5 bases). CDR1 and CDR2 from the germline V gene are GTSNPN and SVGIG (reference sequence). The CDR3 has 14 amino acids. CDR3 residues: CAWTVGSGANVLFF. The sequenced CDR3 bases are TGTGCCTGGACGGTAGGCTCTGGGGCCAACGTA.

Concerning this clone: One end of the junction is discordant with germline, which a read error may explain. The read falls 3 residues short of the CDR3 end, and the missing part is taken from the germline J gene. Other nucleotide sequences from this sample produce the same CDR3. J is TRBJ1-3 and V is TRBV7-9; 9 bases map to TRBD1. This CDR3 is 15 amino acids long. The germline gives CDR1 SEHNR, CDR2 FQNEAQ (reference sequence). The sequenced CDR3 bases are TGTGCCAGCAGCAAACAGGGGGCATCTGGAAACACA. Its translation: CASSKQGASGNT. The full CDR3 protein reads CASSKQGASGNTIYF.

For this clone: The CDR3 end is not reached by the read, which stops 3 residues before it; the germline J gene fills it in. The V and J genes are TRBV7-2 and TRBJ2-1, with a tentative D call TRBD2 (6 bases). The CDR3 spans 15 residues. Germline V lookup: CDR1 SGHTA, CDR2 FQGNSA. V was shortened by 1 base and J by 4 bases, with 11 bases between the two germline ends. CDR3 DNA, as far as it was read: TGTGCCAGCAGCTTAGTCAGCGGGTATTACAATGAG. Amino acids: CASSLVSGYYNE. The whole CDR3 is CASSLVSGYYNEQFF.